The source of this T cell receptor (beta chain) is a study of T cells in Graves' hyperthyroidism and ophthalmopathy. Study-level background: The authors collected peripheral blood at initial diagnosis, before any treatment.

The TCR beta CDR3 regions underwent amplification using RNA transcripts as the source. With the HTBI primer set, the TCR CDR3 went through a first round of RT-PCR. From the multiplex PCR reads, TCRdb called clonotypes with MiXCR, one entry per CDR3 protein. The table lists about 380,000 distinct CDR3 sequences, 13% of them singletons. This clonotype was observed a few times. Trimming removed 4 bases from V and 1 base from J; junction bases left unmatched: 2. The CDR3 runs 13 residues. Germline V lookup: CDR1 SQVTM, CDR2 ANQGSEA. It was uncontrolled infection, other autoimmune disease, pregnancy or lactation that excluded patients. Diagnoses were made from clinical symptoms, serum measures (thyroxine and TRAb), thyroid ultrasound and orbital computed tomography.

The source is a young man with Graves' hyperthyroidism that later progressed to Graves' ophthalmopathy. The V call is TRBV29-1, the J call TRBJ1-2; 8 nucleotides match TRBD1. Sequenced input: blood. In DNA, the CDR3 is TGCAGCGTTGTACAGGGGGATAACTATGGCTACACCTTC. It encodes CSVVQGDNYGYTF. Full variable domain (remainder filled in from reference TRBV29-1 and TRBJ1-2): SAVISQKPSRDICQRGTSLTIQCQVDSQVTMMFWYRQQPGQSLTLIATANQGSEATYESGFVIDKFPISRPNLTFSTLTVSNMSPEDSSIYLCSVVQGDNYGYTFGSGTRLTVV.